The rows below give T cell receptor beta chains drawn from one sample of a study of blood T cell repertoires in COVID-19. Repertoires were generated with immunoSEQ multiplex PCR, while TCRdb's copy carries only in-frame clones and drops some. The profile shows some 150,000 clones, over 70% of them singletons. Sequenced: peripheral blood. These receptors originate from a man aged 45-60 years with active or convalescent COVID-19. CDR3s leave out the opening cysteine and the closing phenylalanine or tryptophan.

TRBV5-1	ASSPAGGFSYEQY
TRBV9	ASSADRGKNEQY
TRBV5-5	ASSLEGGLRSGNTIY
TRBV7-2	ASSLDRWNTEAF
TRBV19	ASRPFGGLGGGTEAF
TRBV29-1	SVEDRGLNTEAF
TRBV7-6	ASSLGVGGGAGDTQY
TRBV9	ASSVGDREYTEAF
TRBV7-6	ASSGFDRGQGYGYT
TRBV5-1	ASSPTWDRGNTEAF
TRBV6-5	ASSYDRMYQETQY
TRBV6-5	ASSYPRGDTQY
TRBV3-1/TRBV3-2	ASSHPSGTDTQY
TRBV2	ASKGFGQANEKLF
TRBV2	ASGRGPFGDTQY
TRBV18	ASSPGLAGNEQF
TRBV3-1/TRBV3-2	ASSQSTGGGQPQH
TRBV28	ASSSNRDYGNEQF
TRBV5-1	ASSLGTSGSNEQY
TRBV5-6	ASSFFPTGFYEQY
TRBV29-1	SVGAGDTQY
TRBV15	ATSRDRVKWGQATTPTQY
TRBV4-1	ASSQDRSGRAYEQY
TRBV5-1	ASSPVPGQGAWGTDTQY
TRBV5-4	ASSLDNRDLPQH
TRBV6-5	ASSPSSGRALWF
TRBV28	ASPPGLAGSLWNEQY
TRBV6-5	ASSYGQGEKLF
TRBV9	ASSVGQGRVEAYEQY
TRBV5-6	ASSSTGRYEQY
TRBV27	ASSLFGTAYYEQY
TRBV28	ASRTGGLNEQF
TRBV11-3	ASSPFNGQGDPDTQY
TRBV9	ASSDAAEGYT
TRBV5-4	ASSRTGYGNTIY
TRBV30	AWSRDRSFPSGNTIY
TRBV12-5	ASGYSDRLDTEAF
TRBV7-2	ASSFTGGGGNTIY
TRBV28	ASSLPLAGGYEQY
TRBV28	ASSSTGQGEKLF
TRBV28	ASSSLTSGRAQRSYNEQF
TRBV5-5	ASSSTRTGGIYSNQPQH
TRBV18	ASSPGRSNQPQH
TRBV28	ASSRLDRDTQY
TRBV11-3	ASSRGGRPADTQY
TRBV28	ASSKQVTYEQY
TRBV15	ATSRDRVPGNTIY
TRBV2	ASSSPPGLSSYNEQF
TRBV6-6	ASWGTSPAEEQF
TRBV5-1	ASSSWTGTDTQY
TRBV5-5	ASSLAGRVRDSPLH
TRBV27	ASSFLVGRAPAGELF
TRBV15	ATSLGRTSYNEQF
TRBV5-1	ASSKSQGSGNTIY
TRBV9	ASSPSSSSYNEQF
TRBV27	ASSLEGRQPQH
TRBV9	ASSGKSGPNTGKLF
TRBV7-9	ASSLGAQTLQETQY
TRBV19	ASSSEVDTQY